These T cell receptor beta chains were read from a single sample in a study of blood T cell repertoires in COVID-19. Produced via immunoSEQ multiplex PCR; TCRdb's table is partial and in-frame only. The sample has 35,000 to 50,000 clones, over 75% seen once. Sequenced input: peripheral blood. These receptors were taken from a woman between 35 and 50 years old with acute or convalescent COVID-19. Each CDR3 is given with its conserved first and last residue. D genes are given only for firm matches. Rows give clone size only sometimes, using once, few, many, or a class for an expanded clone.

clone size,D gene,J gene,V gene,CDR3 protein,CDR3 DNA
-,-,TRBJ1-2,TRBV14,CASSQDREYGYTF,TGTGCCAGCAGCCAAGACAGGGAATATGGCTACACCTTC
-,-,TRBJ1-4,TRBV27,CASSFQGYEKLFF,TGTGCCAGCAGTTTTCAGGGTTACGAAAAACTGTTTTTT
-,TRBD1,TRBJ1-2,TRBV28,CASSFGQGGGGYTF,TGTGCCAGCAGTTTTGGACAGGGGGGAGGGGGCTACACCTTC
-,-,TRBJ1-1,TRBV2,CASSDDRMNTEAFF,TGTGCCAGCAGTGATGACAGGATGAACACTGAAGCTTTCTTT
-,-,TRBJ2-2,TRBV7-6,CASSPRNQGSPRELFF,TGTGCCAGCAGCCCGAGGAACCAGGGATCACCCCGGGAGCTGTTTTTT
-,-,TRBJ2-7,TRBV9,CASSVARESYEQYF,TGTGCCAGCAGCGTAGCCCGGGAATCCTACGAGCAGTACTTC
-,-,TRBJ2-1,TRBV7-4,CASSLTPPAKEQFF,TGTGCCAGCAGCTTGACTCCGCCCGCCAAGGAGCAGTTCTTC
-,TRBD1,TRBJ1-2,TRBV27,CASSFGTDYGYTF,TGTGCCAGCAGTTTTGGGACAGACTATGGCTACACCTTC
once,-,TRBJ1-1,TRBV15,CATSRGYRENTEAFF,TGTGCCACCAGCAGAGGGTACAGGGAGAACACTGAAGCTTTCTTT
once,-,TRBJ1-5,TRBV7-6,CASSFGSNQPQHF,TGTGCCAGCAGCTTTGGCAGCAATCAGCCCCAGCATTTT
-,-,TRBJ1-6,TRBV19,CASSLLGQDNSPLHF,TGTGCCAGTAGTTTGCTGGGGCAGGACAATTCACCCCTCCACTTT
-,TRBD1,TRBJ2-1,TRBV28,CAIRDRGLNEQFF,TGTGCCATCCGGGACAGGGGGCTCAATGAGCAGTTCTTC
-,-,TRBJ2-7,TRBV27,CASSPRGSAAYEQYF,TGTGCCAGCAGCCCCCGTGGGAGCGCAGCCTACGAGCAGTACTTC
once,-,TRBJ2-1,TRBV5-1,CASSLSAAGSNEQFF,TGCGCCAGCAGCTTGAGCGCGGCGGGTTCCAATGAGCAGTTCTTC
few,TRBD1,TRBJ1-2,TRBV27,CASSSVDRGVYGYTF,TGTGCCAGCAGTTCCGTCGACAGGGGGGTCTATGGCTACACCTTC
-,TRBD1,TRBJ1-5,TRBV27,CASTQIGQGNQPQHF,TGTGCCAGCACCCAGATCGGACAGGGAAATCAGCCCCAGCATTTT
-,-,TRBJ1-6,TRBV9,CASSVARENSPLHF,TGTGCCAGCAGCGTGGCCCGGGAAAATTCACCCCTCCACTTT
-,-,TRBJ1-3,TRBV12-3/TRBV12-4,CASSPAPRGAIYF,TGTGCCAGCAGCCCTGCCCCACGGGGTGCCATATATTTT
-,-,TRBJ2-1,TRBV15,CATAGWNEQFF,TGTGCCACCGCGGGGTGGAATGAGCAGTTCTTC
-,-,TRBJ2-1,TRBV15,CATSRENRRPGDEQFF,TGTGCCACCAGCAGAGAAAACCGGAGGCCCGGGGATGAGCAGTTCTTC
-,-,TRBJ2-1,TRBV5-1,CASSSGTDSLAEQFF,TGCGCCAGCAGCTCCGGGACGGACAGCCTGGCTGAGCAGTTCTTC
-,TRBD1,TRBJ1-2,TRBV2,CASSPDRGNGYTF,TGTGCCAGCAGTCCGGACAGGGGAAATGGCTACACCTTC
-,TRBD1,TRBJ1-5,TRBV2,CASSERTGGEPQHF,TGTGCCAGCAGTGAGCGGACAGGTGGCGAACCCCAGCATTTT
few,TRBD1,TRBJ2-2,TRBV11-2,CASSGGTGGDTGELFF,TGTGCCAGCAGCGGGGGGACAGGGGGCGACACCGGGGAGCTGTTTTTT
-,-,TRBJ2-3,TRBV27,CASSLSSGSADTQYF,TGTGCCAGCAGTTTATCGAGTGGGAGCGCAGATACGCAGTATTTT
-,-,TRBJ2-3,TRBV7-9,CASSLLDTQYF,TGTGCCAGCAGCTTACTAGATACGCAGTATTTT
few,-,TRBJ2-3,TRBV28,CASSLASSAFTDTQYF,TGTGCCAGCAGTTTGGCTTCTAGCGCGTTCACAGATACGCAGTATTTT
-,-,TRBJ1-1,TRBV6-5,CASSYPIRTEAFF,TGTGCCAGCAGTTATCCTATCCGGACTGAAGCTTTCTTT
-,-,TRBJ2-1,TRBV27,CASSPRGFDNEQFF,TGTGCCAGCTCCCCCAGGGGCTTCGACAATGAGCAGTTCTTC
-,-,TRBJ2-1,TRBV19,CASSMILRGEQFF,TGTGCCAGTAGTATGATCCTCCGAGGCGAGCAGTTCTTC
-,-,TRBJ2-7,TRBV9,CASSADPDGTYEQYF,TGTGCCAGCAGCGCAGACCCCGACGGGACCTACGAGCAGTACTTC
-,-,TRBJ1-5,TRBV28,CASKDPGGGNQPQHF,TGTGCCAGCAAGGATCCAGGAGGGGGCAATCAGCCCCAGCATTTT
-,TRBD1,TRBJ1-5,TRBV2,CASRGQGKTRNQPQHF,TGTGCCAGCAGGGGACAGGGAAAAACGAGGAATCAGCCCCAGCATTTT
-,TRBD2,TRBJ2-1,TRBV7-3,CASSLTSAPYNEQFF,TGTGCCAGCAGCCTGACTAGCGCCCCCTACAATGAGCAGTTCTTC
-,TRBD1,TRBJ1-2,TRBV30,CAWSDGQGNYGYTF,TGTGCCTGGAGTGACGGACAGGGGAACTATGGCTACACCTTC
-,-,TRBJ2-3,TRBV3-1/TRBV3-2,CASSPSTDTQYF,TGTGCCAGCAGCCCTAGCACAGATACGCAGTATTTT
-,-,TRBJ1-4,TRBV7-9,CASSLAVQGNEKLFF,TGTGCCAGCAGCTTAGCAGTACAGGGAAATGAAAAACTGTTTTTT
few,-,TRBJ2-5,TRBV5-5,CASSFGGAVRETQYF,TGTGCCAGCAGCTTCGGTGGAGCAGTTCGAGAGACCCAGTACTTC
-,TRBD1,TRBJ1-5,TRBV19,CASSRDRGRNQPQHF,TGTGCCAGTAGTAGAGACAGGGGGCGGAATCAGCCCCAGCATTTT
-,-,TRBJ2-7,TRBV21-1,CASRRAGNYEQYF,TGTGCCTCGCGAAGGGCAGGGAACTACGAGCAGTACTTC
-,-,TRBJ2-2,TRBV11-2,CASSLVRTGELFF,TGTGCCAGCAGCTTGGTCCGGACCGGGGAGCTGTTTTTT
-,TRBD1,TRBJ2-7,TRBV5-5,CASSLVGGQVTYEQYF,TGTGCCAGCAGCTTGGTTGGTGGACAGGTAACCTACGAGCAGTACTTC
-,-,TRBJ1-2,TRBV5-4,CASSLLSSMMGYTF,TGTGCCAGCAGCTTGCTATCCTCTATGATGGGCTACACCTTC
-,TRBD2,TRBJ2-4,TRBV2,CASSEALHLSREDIQYF,TGTGCCAGCAGTGAAGCGCTTCATTTGAGTCGGGAGGACATTCAGTACTTC
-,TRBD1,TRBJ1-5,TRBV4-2,CASSQEIQGAASGQPQHF,TGTGCCAGCAGCCAAGAGATCCAGGGGGCTGCCTCGGGACAGCCCCAGCATTTT
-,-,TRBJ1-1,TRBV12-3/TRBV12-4,CASSPRPFQGAFF,TGTGCCAGCAGCCCTAGACCTTTCCAGGGAGCTTTCTTT
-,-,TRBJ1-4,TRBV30,CAWSVQVNEKLFF,TGTGCCTGGAGTGTACAGGTTAATGAAAAACTGTTTTTT
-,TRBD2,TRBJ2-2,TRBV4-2,CASSQAGSGGPSGELFF,TGTGCCAGCAGCCAAGCCGGGAGCGGGGGGCCGTCGGGGGAGCTGTTTTTT
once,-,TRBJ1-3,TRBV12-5,CASGLFVPSGNTIYF,TGTGCTAGTGGTTTGTTCGTCCCGTCTGGAAACACCATATATTTT
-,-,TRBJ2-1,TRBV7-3,CASSLERSSYNEQFF,TGCGCCAGCAGCTTAGAGCGGAGCTCCTACAATGAGCAGTTCTTC
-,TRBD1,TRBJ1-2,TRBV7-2,CASSHPGDRSYGYTF,TGTGCCAGCAGCCACCCCGGGGACAGGAGCTATGGCTACACCTTC
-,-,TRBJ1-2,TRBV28,CASRPTGAGNDGYTF,TGTGCCAGCAGACCCACTGGCGCGGGTAATGATGGCTACACCTTC
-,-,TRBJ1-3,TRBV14,CASSQFHQASGNTIYF,TGTGCCAGCAGCCAATTTCATCAGGCCTCTGGAAACACCATATATTTT
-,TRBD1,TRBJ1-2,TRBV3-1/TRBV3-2,CASSQSNRDRGYYGYTF,TGTGCCAGCAGCCAATCCAATCGGGACAGGGGCTACTATGGCTACACCTTC
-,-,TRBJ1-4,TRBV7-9,CASSPSRDAHEKLFF,TGTGCCAGCAGCCCGAGTCGGGATGCCCATGAAAAACTGTTTTTT
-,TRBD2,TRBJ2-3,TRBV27,CASSLGTSGAGDTQYF,TGTGCCAGCAGTCTCGGGACTAGCGGGGCGGGGGATACGCAGTATTTT
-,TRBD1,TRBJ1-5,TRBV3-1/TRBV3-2,CASSQVITGATYSNQPQHF,TGTGCCAGCAGCCAAGTAATAACAGGGGCGACGTATAGCAATCAGCCCCAGCATTTT
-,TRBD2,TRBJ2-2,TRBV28,CASSSPTSGHTGELFF,TGTGCCAGCAGTTCACCGACTAGCGGGCACACCGGGGAGCTGTTTTTT
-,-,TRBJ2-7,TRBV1,CTSSEKTGDEQYF,TGCACCAGCAGCGAAAAAACAGGTGACGAGCAGTACTTC
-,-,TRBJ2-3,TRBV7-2,CASSYRQTLTQYF,TGTGCCAGCAGCTACAGACAGACACTTACGCAGTATTTT